This passage covers 15 T cell receptor beta chains from one sample sequenced in a study of CD8+ T cells in alopecia areata. RNA was isolated and reverse transcribed to cDNA, the sequencing template. The repertoire was sequenced with immunoSEQ multiplex PCR; TCRdb's copy has only in-frame clones and lacks some. Captured here are more than 90,000 clones, none seen once; the top ten comprise about 20%. The sequencing sample was made of lesional skin. Source of these receptors: a C3H/HeJ mouse with alopecia areata. This strain has MHC haplotype H2-k.

A remark on this clone: Any gene name here is a mouse gene name. The read terminates 4 residues ahead of where the CDR3 ends, so the germline J gene completes it. This rearrangement joins TRBV13-3 to TRBJ2-7; 11 bases agree with TRBD2. V dropped 4 bases and J dropped 0; count of bases not matched to a gene: 3. This CDR3 spans 15 amino acids. The germline V gene has CDR1 NNHDY and CDR2 SYVADS. CDR3 residues: CASSRLGGYSYEQYF. CDR3 DNA (partial): TGTGCCAGCAGTCGACTGGGGGGGTACTCCTAT.

Details on this clone: The listed genes are named as in mouse. CDR3 DNA (partial): TGTGCCAGCGGTGATGGACTGGGGGGCTCTGCAAACACCGGG. Translating gives CASGDGLGGSANTG. The complete CDR3 reads CASGDGLGGSANTGQLYF. The V gene is TRBV13-2, the J gene TRBJ2-2, with 10 bases aligning to TRBD2. The CDR3 goes on 4 residues after the read ends, and that part is filled in from the germline J gene. Losses at the gene ends were 0 bases for V and 0 bases for J; bases not matched to a gene: 5. The germline V gene encodes CDR1 NNHNN and CDR2 SYGAGS (reference sequence). The CDR3 extends over 18 amino acids.

Details on this clone: TCRdb's protein does not match the DNA translation at residue 11; the protein provided is translated from the DNA. Gene labels here are mouse ones. The read is 3 residues too short to cover the CDR3 end, so that end is filled in from the germline J gene. The rearrangement joins TRBV13-2 to TRBJ1-6, with 7 bases aligning to TRBD1. TRBJ1-6 falls under the ORF class, with uncertain function. The CDR3 contains 14 residues. Germline V gene sequence: CDR1 NNHNN, CDR2 SYGAGS (reference sequence). V lost 6 bases and J lost 4; bases outside the gene matches: 4. CDR3: CASDPGQYNSPLYF. The DNA read from the CDR3 is TGTGCCAGCGATCCGGGACAGTATAATTCGCCC.

Concerning this clone itself: The gene names here belong to mouse. The read ends 4 residues before the CDR3 terminus; that terminus is restored from the germline J gene. The chain employs TRBV13-2 and TRBJ2-1, with TRBD2 matching 10 bases. V was pared by 3 bases and J by 0 bases, with 3 bases of the junction left unmatched. The germline V gene encodes CDR1 NNHNN and CDR2 SYGAGS (reference sequence). This CDR3 has 16 residues. Incomplete CDR3 DNA: TGTGCCAGCGGTGGGAGGACTGGGGGTAACTATGCT. It specifies CASGGRTGGNYA. The full CDR3 sequence reads CASGGRTGGNYAEQFF.

As to this clone: The gene names here belong to mouse. The read is 4 residues too short to cover the CDR3 end, so that end is filled in from the germline J gene. The gene calls are TRBV1 and TRBJ2-1; TRBD2 matches at 9 bases. J gave up 3 bases and V 6 bases, and 6 bases lay outside the gene matches. The CDR3 covers 15 residues. From germline, CDR1 is NSQYPW and CDR2 LRSPGD (reference sequence). The CDR3 bases that were read are TGCACCTGCAGCCGCCGACTGGGGGCCTATGCT. It is translated as CTCSRRLGAYA. The full-length CDR3 reads as CTCSRRLGAYAEQFF.

As to this clone: Genes and germline are mouse. The read falls 4 residues short of the CDR3 end, and the missing part is taken from the germline J gene. The rearrangement uses TRBV13-2 and TRBJ2-3; 11 positions agree with TRBD2. The CDR3 is 15 amino acids. Per germline, CDR1 NNHNN and CDR2 SYGAGS (reference sequence). V trimming: 5 bases; J trimming: 0 bases; junction bases outside the gene matches: 2. The part of the CDR3 DNA that was read is TGTGCCAGCGGACGGGACTGGGGGAGTGCAGAA. It translates to CASGRDWGSAE. The full CDR3 is CASGRDWGSAETLYF.

As for this clone: Mouse gene names apply. The sequence runs out 4 residues before the end of the CDR3; the remainder is reconstructed from the germline J gene. The chain recombines TRBV13-1 with TRBJ2-1; 10 nucleotides agree with TRBD1. CDR1 is NSHNY, CDR2 SYGAGN, per germline. This CDR3 contains 17 residues. V shed 2 bases and J 2 bases; nucleotides not matched to a gene: 7. CDR3 sequence reads: CASSELGQGKDYAEQFF. CDR3 DNA, as far as it was read: TGTGCCAGCAGTGAGTTGGGACAGGGGAAGGACTATGCT.

This clone was counted only a few times. Gene names and germline refer to mouse. The read ends 4 residues early relative to the CDR3; the germline J gene fills the gap. This rearrangement joins TRBV16 to TRBJ2-5, with D perhaps matching TRBD1 (6 bases). CDR3 length: 12 amino acids. Per the germline V gene, CDR1 is SGHSA and CDR2 is FRNQAP. The sequenced CDR3 bases are TGTGCAAGCAGCCCAGGGGTAGAC. This gives the protein CASSPGVD. The CDR3, in full, reads CASSPGVDTQYF.

Remarks on this clone: These gene names are mouse names. The CDR3 goes on 4 residues after the read ends, and that part is filled in from the germline J gene. The chain employs TRBV14 and TRBJ1-4; 7 bases map to TRBD1. The germline CDR1 and CDR2 sequences are SGHDT and FRDEAV. The CDR3 sequence is 15 residues long. Trimming cost V 3 bases and J 4 bases; bases outside gene matches: 6. CDR3 sequence: CASSYPGQINERLFF. CDR3 DNA (partial): TGTGCCAGCAGTTACCCGGGACAGATCAACGAA.

This clone was detected many times. Gene names and germline match the mouse. Read coverage stops 4 residues before the CDR3 terminus; the germline J gene supplies the remainder. This rearrangement joins TRBV13-3 to TRBJ2-3; perhaps TRBD1 as D (6 bases). Germline V lookup: CDR1 NNHDY, CDR2 SYVADS. V lost 2 bases, J lost 0 bases, and 10 bases lay in between. The CDR3 loop spans 15 amino acids. The chain's CDR3 is CASSDRGKSAETLYF. The sequenced part of the CDR3 DNA is TGTGCCAGCAGTGACAGGGGAAAAAGTGCAGAA.

About this clone: Genes here carry mouse names. The DNA read from the CDR3 is TGTGCCAGCAGTGGCTGGACAGGGACCGAC. This translates into CASSGWTGTD. The entire CDR3 protein is CASSGWTGTDTQYF. The V and J genes are TRBV13-3 and TRBJ2-5, with 8 bases fitting TRBD1. The sequenced fragment ends 4 residues before the CDR3 boundary, so the rest is inferred from the germline J gene. The CDR3 totals 14 residues. The germline gives CDR1 NNHDY, CDR2 SYVADS.

Remarks on this clone: The germline and genes are mouse ones. The sequenced fragment ends 4 residues before the CDR3 boundary, so the rest is inferred from the germline J gene. This rearrangement joins TRBV17 to TRBJ2-1; 8 bases match TRBD1. The CDR3 runs 13 residues. Germline lookup yields CDR1 MNHDT and CDR2 YYDKIL. The CDR3 bases that were read are TGTGCTAGCAGTAGGACAGGGGACGCT. Amino acid sequence: CASSRTGDA. The full CDR3 protein is CASSRTGDAEQFF.

Regarding this clone: The genes are named according to mouse. The CDR3 reads CASSRANRGDEQYF. The CDR3 bases that were read are TGTGCTAGCAGTAGAGCCAACAGGGGAGAT. The chain recombines TRBV17 with TRBJ2-7; 7 nucleotides agree with TRBD1. The read is 4 residues too short to cover the CDR3 end, so that end is filled in from the germline J gene. CDR1 MNHDT and CDR2 YYDKIL come from the germline V gene. This CDR3 has 14 amino acids.

In the case of this clone: Germline and genes here are mouse. The sequenced fragment ends 4 residues before the CDR3 boundary, so the rest is inferred from the germline J gene. V usage is TRBV5 and J usage is TRBJ2-3; the match to TRBD1 covers 7 bases. CDR3 length: 15 amino acids. V lost 4 bases and J lost 0; bases outside the gene matches: 4. CDR1 and CDR2 (germline): LGHNA, YNLKQL (reference sequence). This CDR3 reads CASSLWDSSAETLYF. CDR3 DNA (partial): TGTGCCAGCAGCCTCTGGGACAGCAGTGCAGAA.

This clone was seen a few times. Here the gene names and germline are mouse. Read sequence stops 4 residues before the CDR3 end, and the germline J gene provides the missing end. The V gene is TRBV31, the J gene TRBJ2-5, with D hard to call. The CDR3 has 12 residues. V was cut by 4 bases and J by 0 bases, with 5 bases left in between. Germline lookup yields CDR1 GKSSPN and CDR2 SITVG. The CDR3 sequence: CAWTDNQDTQYF. The sequenced CDR3 bases are TGTGCCTGGACTGATAACCAAGAC.